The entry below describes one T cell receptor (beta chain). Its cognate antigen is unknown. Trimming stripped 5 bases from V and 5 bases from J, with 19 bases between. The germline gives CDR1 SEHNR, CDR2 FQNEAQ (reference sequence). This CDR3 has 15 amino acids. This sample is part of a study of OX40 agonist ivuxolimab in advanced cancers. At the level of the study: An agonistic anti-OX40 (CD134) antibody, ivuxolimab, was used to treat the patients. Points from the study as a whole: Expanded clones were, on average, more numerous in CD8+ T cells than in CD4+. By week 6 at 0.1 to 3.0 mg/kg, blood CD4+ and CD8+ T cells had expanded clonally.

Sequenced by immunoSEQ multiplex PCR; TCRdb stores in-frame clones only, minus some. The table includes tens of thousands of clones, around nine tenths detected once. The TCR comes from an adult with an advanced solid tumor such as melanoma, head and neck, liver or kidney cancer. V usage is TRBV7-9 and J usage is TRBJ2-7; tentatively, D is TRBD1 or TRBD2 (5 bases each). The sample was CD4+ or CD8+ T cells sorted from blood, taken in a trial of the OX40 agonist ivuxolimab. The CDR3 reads CASSPSGSLGDEQYF. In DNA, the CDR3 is TGTGCCAGCAGCCCCTCGGGCTCCCTGGGGGACGAGCAGTACTTC.